This T cell receptor beta chain was sequenced for a study of cytomegalovirus exposure and HLA in healthy donors. The overall study: Findings of an earlier analysis included roughly 110 million unique TCR beta sequences from 200 million or so T cells.

The PCR used 60 Vbeta and 13 Jbeta primers. Profiled with immunoSEQ multiplex PCR; TCRdb holds only in-frame clones, not every one. This sample's table has approximately 30,000 clones. Study conclusions and caveats: Sequencing likely caused a cluster of highly shared sequence variants. HLA allele associations emerged for some 16,000 TCR beta sequences in a later analysis, at 0.05 false discovery rate.

About this clone: Its target is not known.

V was trimmed by 2 bases and J by 5 bases, leaving 16 bases between them. The CDR3 contains 16 residues. Germline V CDR1 and CDR2: SGHTA, FQGNSA. This receptor was taken from a woman in her thirties or forties in good health and CMV-seropositive. Sequenced input: PBMCs. The V gene is TRBV7-2, the J gene TRBJ2-1, with D uncertain. The CDR3 spells CASSLNRGPPDNEQFF. For the CDR3, the DNA is TGTGCCAGCAGCTTAAACCGCGGCCCTCCAGACAATGAGCAGTTCTTC.